A single sample gave rise to the 6 T cell receptor beta chains below, sequenced in a study of shared clonotypes between healthy human individuals. Repertoires were generated with immunoSEQ multiplex PCR, while TCRdb's copy carries only in-frame clones and drops some. This sample has around 100,000 clones, with roughly two thirds found just once. Sequencing input: memory CD8+ T cells sorted from blood. Subset here: CD45RO+ cells pooled with CCR7-negative TemRA cells. The receptors here all came from a man aged 25 to 45 in good health.

The rearrangement joins TRBV13 to TRBJ2-7; 7 nucleotides align to TRBD2. In germline, CDR1 is PRHDT, CDR2 FYEKMQ (reference sequence). This CDR3 has 15 amino acids. The V gene end was trimmed by 5 bases and the J gene end by 2 bases; junction bases not matched to a gene: 9. CDR3 DNA sequence: TGTGCCAGCAGCCCATGGGGACTAAAAACCTACGAGCAGTACTTC. Protein: CASSPWGLKTYEQYF.

The genes are TRBV7-9 and TRBJ2-1; 10 positions agree with TRBD2. J was trimmed by 0 bases and V by 5 bases; bases with no gene match: 4. The CDR3 runs 16 residues. From germline, CDR1 is SEHNR and CDR2 FQNEAQ (reference sequence). The CDR3 protein is CASSTPSGSSYNEQFF. CDR3 DNA: TGTGCCAGCAGCACACCTAGCGGGAGCTCCTACAATGAGCAGTTCTTC.

V is TRBV5-1 and J is TRBJ2-1, with a tentative D call TRBD2 (6 bases). This CDR3 region has 17 residues. Per germline, CDR1 SGHRS and CDR2 YFSETQ. The germline V and J ends were trimmed by 4 bases and 0 bases, with 17 bases remaining between them. This chain's CDR3 is CASSPTGTWSSYNEQFF. CDR3 DNA: TGCGCCAGCAGCCCCACCGGGACTTGGAGCTCCTACAATGAGCAGTTCTTC. Based on the CDR3 plus reference TRBV5-1 and TRBJ2-1, the full variable domain is KAGVTQTPRYLIKTRGQQVTLSCSPISGHRSVSWYQQTPGQGLQFLFEYFSETQRNKGNFPGRFSGRQFSNSRSEMNVSTLELGDSALYLCASSPTGTWSSYNEQFFGPGTRLTVL.

V usage is TRBV5-6 and J usage is TRBJ2-3, with D perhaps matching TRBD1 (5 bases). V lost 4 bases and J lost 5, with 26 bases in between. CDR3 length: 18 amino acids. CDR1 SGHDT and CDR2 YYEEEE come from the germline V gene. The CDR3 here is CASSQFDSSQRGRDTQYF. CDR3 sequence (DNA): TGTGCCAGCAGCCAATTTGACAGTTCTCAGCGCGGAAGAGATACGCAGTATTTT.

V usage is TRBV7-6 and J usage is TRBJ2-5; 7 nucleotides line up with TRBD1. Trimming at V came to 5 bases and at J to 5 bases, leaving 8 bases not matched to a gene. This CDR3 has 14 amino acids. Per the germline V gene, CDR1 is SGHVS and CDR2 is FNYEAQ. The CDR3 DNA sequence: TGTGCCAGCAGCCTACAGGGGTGGTCGGAGACCCAGTACTTC. It codes for CASSLQGWSETQYF. The full variable domain, completed using reference TRBV7-6 and TRBJ2-5, is GAGVSQSPRYKVTKRGQDVALRCDPISGHVSLYWYRQALGQGPEFLTYFNYEAQQDKSGLPNDRFSAERPEGSISTLTIQRTEQRDSAMYRCASSLQGWSETQYFGPGTRLLVL.

The rearrangement links TRBV21-1 to TRBJ2-5. TRBV21-1 is termed a pseudogene. The CDR3 totals 14 residues. CDR3 in DNA: TGTGCCAGCACCCTAAGGGGGAGGAAAGAGACCCAGTACTTC. Protein product: CASTLRGRKETQYF.